Following are 21 T cell receptor beta chains from one sample sequenced in a study of T cell clones after liver transplantation. The protocol was immunoSEQ multiplex PCR, while the TCRdb copy is restricted to in-frame clones and leaves out a portion. The sample includes around 100,000 clones, 80% to 90% seen only once; the top ten take around 2.9%. Here the sequenced sample was CD4+ T cells from blood, taken around 50 months after liver transplant. The receptors originated from a human patient who received a liver transplant. Some T cells may possibly be graft donor cells.

The chain uses TRBV27 and TRBJ1-1, with D possibly TRBD1 on 6 matching bases. Per germline, CDR1 MNHEY and CDR2 SMNVEV (reference sequence). This CDR3 spans 15 amino acids. Trimming removed 7 bases at V and 4 bases at J, with 19 bases between. CDR3 sequence: CASTPGGGGFTEAFF. CDR3 nucleotides: TGTGCCAGCACCCCCGGCGGGGGCGGATTCACTGAAGCTTTCTTT.

The CDR3 DNA is TGTGCCAGCACCACCGGGGCGGTTCAGGCAGATACGCAGTATTTT. This gives the protein CASTTGAVQADTQYF. J is TRBJ2-3 and V is TRBV6-6, with D perhaps being TRBD1 or TRBD2 (5 bases each). Trimming left V 7 bases short and J 4 bases short, with 18 bases between. The CDR3 runs to 15 residues. Germline V gene lookup returns CDR1 MNHNY and CDR2 SVGAGI (reference sequence).

The chain joins TRBV4-2 to TRBJ1-1; possible D gene TRBD1, 5 bases. With 4 bases removed from V and 0 bases from J, the gap between germline ends came to 9 bases. The CDR3 is 14 residues long. In germline, CDR1 is LGHNA, CDR2 YNFKEQ. The CDR3 spells CASSPGTVNTEAFF. CDR3 bases: TGTGCCAGCAGCCCAGGGACGGTGAACACTGAAGCTTTCTTT.

V is TRBV12-5 and J is TRBJ2-1, with 14 bases lining up with TRBD2. V lost 3 bases, J lost 7 bases, and 2 bases stayed unmatched. Germline values: CDR1 LGHNT, CDR2 FRNRAP. CDR3 size: 15 residues. The CDR3 sequence is CASGFGTSGGNEQFF. The CDR3 DNA is TGTGCTAGTGGTTTCGGGACTAGCGGGGGAAATGAGCAGTTCTTC.

The chain carries TRBV27 and TRBJ2-7; TRBD1 might be the D (5 bases). The CDR3 contains 13 residues. Per germline, CDR1 MNHEY and CDR2 SMNVEV (reference sequence). V dropped 6 bases and J dropped 6 bases, with 15 bases sitting between them. CDR3 in amino acids: CASSRQKLGEQYF. DNA of the CDR3: TGTGCCAGCAGCAGACAGAAGTTGGGCGAGCAGTACTTC.

This clone was seen a single time. The chain has TRBV5-4 and TRBJ2-3, with D maybe TRBD1 (5 bases). The CDR3 consists of 14 residues. Trimming took off 5 bases at V and 2 bases at J, with 12 bases between the two ends. CDR1 and CDR2 from the germline V gene are SGHNT and YYREEE (reference sequence). The CDR3 region is CASRPDIYTDTQYF. DNA for the CDR3: TGTGCCAGCAGACCGGACATCTACACAGATACGCAGTATTTT.

V usage is TRBV27 and J usage is TRBJ1-2; TRBD1 is a possible D gene (6 bases). The germline V and J ends were trimmed by 5 bases and 4 bases, with 20 bases remaining between them. The CDR3 totals 16 residues. CDR1 is MNHEY and CDR2 is SMNVEV in the germline V gene (reference sequence). The CDR3 spells CASSGRGSEGFYGYTF. In DNA, the CDR3 is TGTGCCAGCAGTGGGAGGGGGTCAGAGGGGTTCTATGGCTACACCTTC.

V and J are TRBV19 and TRBJ2-7, with D perhaps matching TRBD1 (6 bases). Germline V gives CDR1 LNHDA, CDR2 SQIVND (reference sequence). CDR3 length: 17 amino acids. Trimming shortened V by 5 bases and J by 0 bases, and 20 bases separated the two germline ends. The CDR3 loop is CASSRAGQTQISYEQYF. CDR3 in DNA: TGTGCCAGTAGTCGCGCTGGACAGACTCAAATCTCCTACGAGCAGTACTTC.

V is TRBV29-1 and J is TRBJ1-2; possible D gene TRBD1, 5 bases. V was trimmed by 4 bases and J by 8 bases, leaving 14 bases between them. Germline V CDR1 and CDR2: SQVTM, ANQGSEA. The CDR3 contains 12 residues. CDR3 DNA sequence: TGCAGCGTTGCTCGGGGCAGGGAGGGCTACACCTTC. Protein sequence: CSVARGREGYTF.

The rearrangement uses TRBV7-2 and TRBJ2-2; TRBD2 agrees at 7 bases. CDR3 length: 15 amino acids. The V and J ends lost 2 bases and 6 bases, in that order; junction bases with no gene match: 6. CDR1 is SGHTA, CDR2 FQGNSA, per germline. CDR3 sequence (DNA): TGTGCCAGCAGCTTAACGGCTGGGGGGGCCGGGGAGCTGTTTTTT. It codes for CASSLTAGGAGELFF.

This clone was seen only a few times. The V call is TRBV19, the J call TRBJ1-5; 7 nucleotides match TRBD1. V lost 1 base, J lost 6 bases, and 6 bases stayed unmatched. CDR1 is LNHDA, CDR2 SQIVND, per germline (reference sequence). This CDR3 is built from 15 residues. The CDR3, as DNA: TGTGCCAGTAGTATAGCGAGGGGGCCGATTCAGCCCCAGCATTTT. Amino acids: CASSIARGPIQPQHF.

The gene calls are TRBV29-1 and TRBJ2-7; 8 nucleotides line up with TRBD2. Germline CDR1 is SQVTM and CDR2 is ANQGSEA. V shed 5 bases, J shed 3 bases, and the junction held 9 bases outside the gene matches. The CDR3 loop spans 14 amino acids. DNA for the CDR3: TGCAGCGTTTCGGTCGGGACTAGGGGCTACGAGCAGTACTTC. Translation gives CSVSVGTRGYEQYF.

The V gene is TRBV2, the J gene TRBJ2-1; the match to TRBD1 covers 9 bases. Germline V CDR1 and CDR2: SNHLY, FYNNEI. This CDR3 is 14 amino acids long. The junction had 7 bases not matched to a gene; V was cut back by 6 bases and J by 7 bases. CDR3 residues: CASRGQGLYNEQFF. The CDR3 DNA is TGTGCCAGCAGAGGACAGGGGTTATATAATGAGCAGTTCTTC.

The DNA of the CDR3 is TGTGCCAGCTCCCCAAACGGACTAGGGACAGTGAACACTGAAGCTTTCTTT. This gives the protein CASSPNGLGTVNTEAFF. V and J are TRBV18 and TRBJ1-1, with 7 bases that match TRBD1. The CDR3 has 17 amino acids. Per germline, CDR1 KGHSH and CDR2 LQKENI. V gave up 6 bases and J gave up 0 bases; unmatched junction bases: 13.

J is TRBJ2-2 and V is TRBV5-1; 8 bases are a match to TRBD1. With V trimmed by 4 bases and J by 3 bases, 11 bases remained unmatched. CDR1 and CDR2 from the germline V gene are SGHRS and YFSETQ. There are 17 residues in the CDR3. CDR3 protein: CASSKIGQGVDTGELFF. The CDR3, as DNA: TGCGCCAGCAGCAAAATCGGACAGGGTGTGGACACCGGGGAGCTGTTTTTT. The full variable domain, completed using reference TRBV5-1 and TRBJ2-2, is KAGVTQTPRYLIKTRGQQVTLSCSPISGHRSVSWYQQTPGQGLQFLFEYFSETQRNKGNFPGRFSGRQFSNSRSEMNVSTLELGDSALYLCASSKIGQGVDTGELFFGEGSRLTVL.

The chain carries TRBV27 and TRBJ1-6; D remains ambiguous. Trimming left V 6 bases short and J 8 bases short, with 11 bases between. CDR1 is MNHEY, CDR2 SMNVEV, per germline (reference sequence). The CDR3 has 13 amino acids. The CDR3 sequence: CASSVVGYSPLHF. CDR3 in DNA: TGTGCCAGCAGCGTTGTGGGTTATTCACCCCTCCACTTT.

This chain uses TRBV11-3 with TRBJ2-2; 10 bases align to TRBD1. This CDR3 spans 15 amino acids. V trimming: 5 bases; J trimming: 5 bases; junction bases outside the gene matches: 5. CDR1 and CDR2 (germline): SGHNT, YENEEA. The CDR3 is CASSKGQGRTGELFF. The CDR3 region has the DNA TGTGCCAGCAGCAAGGGACAGGGGCGGACCGGGGAGCTGTTTTTT.

The V and J genes are TRBV7-2 and TRBJ1-5; D possibly corresponds to TRBD1 (6 bases). Trimming left V 0 bases short and J 3 bases short, with 12 bases between. The V gene's germline CDR1 is SGHTA and CDR2 FQGNSA. The CDR3 consists of 16 residues. Written as DNA, the CDR3 is TGTGCCAGCAGCTTAGCAGGCAGGGGATACAATCAGCCCCAGCATTTT. This gives the protein CASSLAGRGYNQPQHF. Based on the CDR3 plus reference TRBV7-2 and TRBJ1-5, the full variable domain is GAGVSQSPSNKVTEKGKDVELRCDPISGHTALYWYRQSLGQGLEFLIYFQGNSAPDKSGLPSDRFSAERTGGSVSTLTIQRTQQEDSAVYLCASSLAGRGYNQPQHFGDGTRLSIL.

The chain recombines TRBV7-9 with TRBJ2-3; TRBD1 might be the D (6 bases). The V gene lost 2 bases and the J gene lost 0 bases, with 6 bases spanning the gap. The CDR3 extends over 14 amino acids. CDR1 is SEHNR and CDR2 is FQNEAQ in the germline V gene (reference sequence). CDR3 nucleotide sequence: TGTGCCAGCAGCTTAAGGGGGAGCACAGATACGCAGTATTTT. Amino acids: CASSLRGSTDTQYF.

This clone turned up a few times. The chain links TRBV18 to TRBJ1-1; possible D gene TRBD1, 5 bases. Looked up from germline, CDR1 is KGHSH and CDR2 is LQKENI. Trimming pared 2 bases from V and 6 bases from J, leaving 13 bases between. The CDR3 is 14 residues long. CDR3 nucleotides: TGTGCCAGCTCACCAAATCCCAGGGTCGCTGAAGCTTTCTTT. This sequence encodes CASSPNPRVAEAFF.

The J gene is TRBJ2-5, the V gene TRBV18, with 12 bases aligning to TRBD2. The CDR3 length is 15 residues. V lost 6 bases, J lost 3 bases, and 5 bases stayed unmatched. The V gene's germline CDR1 is KGHSH and CDR2 LQKENI. The CDR3, as DNA: TGTGCCAGCTCCAGGACTAGCGGGAATGAAGAGACCCAGTACTTC. Its protein product is CASSRTSGNEETQYF.